This T cell receptor (beta chain) was documented in a study of T cell repertoires in cytomegalovirus infection. TCRdb ran MiXCR on the reads and lists one entry per CDR3 protein. Among hundreds of thousands of distinct CDR3 sequences listed, about 33% were seen once. This clonotype has a count of ten or more. Its specificity is unknown. Germline CDR1 reads MNHEY; CDR2 reads SVGEGT. V was cut by 0 bases and J by 7 bases, with 6 bases left in between. The CDR3 runs to 12 residues. The sequence came from a human donor in good health (CMV status not recorded). Some clones in this sample may be carry-over from other donors' samples. Sequenced here: cultured CD8+ T cells from PBMCs, sampled from culture after CMV antigen stimulation. The V gene is TRBV6-2 or TRBV6-3, the J gene TRBJ1-1, with unresolved D. DNA for the CDR3: TGTGCCAGCAGTTACTCGAGAATTGAAGCTTTCTTT. It translates to CASSYSRIEAFF.